The clone carrying this T cell receptor (beta chain) came up many times. Its antigen is not identified. These data come from a study of T-cell reconstitution after alpha-beta-depleted transplantation in children. Findings and limits, study-wide: When one year had passed after transplant, most T-cell counts and diversity came from newly produced T cells. Several hundred rapidly expanded clones from non-depleted graft cells reportedly supplied alpha-beta T cells about two months post-transplant.

This CDR3 region has 14 residues. CDR1 is SGHDT and CDR2 is YYEEEE in the germline V gene. Unmatched junction bases numbered 6, after V lost 2 bases and J lost 7 bases. During its preparation, the TCRbeta library received unique molecular identifiers. TCRdb reprocessed the PCR reads with MiXCR, giving one entry per CDR3 protein. The table records hundreds of thousands of distinct CDR3 sequences, around 12% of them present only once. The sample was PBMCs, taken before TCRalphabeta/CD19-depleted stem cell transplant. The chain uses TRBV5-6 and TRBJ2-1, with TRBD2 matching 7 bases. The clonotype comes from a girl aged 2-9 years with congenital amegakaryocytic thrombocytopenia, due to receive a stem cell transplant. The CDR3 nucleotides read TGTGCCAGCAGCTTCGGGACTAAGATAAATGAGCAGTTCTTC. As protein: CASSFGTKINEQFF.